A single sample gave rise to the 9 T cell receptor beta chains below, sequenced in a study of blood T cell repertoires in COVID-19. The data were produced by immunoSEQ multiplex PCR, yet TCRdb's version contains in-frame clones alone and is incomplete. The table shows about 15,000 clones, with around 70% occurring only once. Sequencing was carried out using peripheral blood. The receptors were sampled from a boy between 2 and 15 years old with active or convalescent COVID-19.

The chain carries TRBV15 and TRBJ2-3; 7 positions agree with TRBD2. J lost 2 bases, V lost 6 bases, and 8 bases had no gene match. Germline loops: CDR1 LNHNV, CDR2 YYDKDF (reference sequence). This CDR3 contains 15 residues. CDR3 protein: CATRSERGTTDTQYF. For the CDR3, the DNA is TGTGCCACCAGGTCCGAGCGGGGAACCACAGATACGCAGTATTTT.

CDR3 in amino acids: CASSLDRGSDTQYF. The CDR3 bases are TGTGCCAGCAGCCTGGACAGGGGTTCAGATACGCAGTATTTT. V gene TRBV11-1 combines with J gene TRBJ2-3; 9 nucleotides match TRBD1. CDR3 length equals 14 residues. Germline V gene lookup returns CDR1 SGHAT and CDR2 FQDESV (reference sequence). V shed 5 bases and J 4 bases; nucleotides not matched to a gene: 4.

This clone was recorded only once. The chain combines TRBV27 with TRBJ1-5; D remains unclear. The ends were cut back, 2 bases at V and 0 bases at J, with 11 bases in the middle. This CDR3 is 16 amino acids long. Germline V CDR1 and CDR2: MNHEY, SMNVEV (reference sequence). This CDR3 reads CASSLRGKNSNQPQHF. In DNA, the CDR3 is TGTGCCAGCAGTTTACGGGGAAAAAATAGCAATCAGCCCCAGCATTTT.

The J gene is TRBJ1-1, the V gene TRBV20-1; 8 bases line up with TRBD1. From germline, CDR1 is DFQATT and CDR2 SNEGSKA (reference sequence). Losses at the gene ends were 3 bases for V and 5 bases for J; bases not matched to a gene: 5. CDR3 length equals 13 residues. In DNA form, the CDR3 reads TGCAGTGCTAGTGGACAGGGCGTAACTGAAGCTTTCTTT. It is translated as CSASGQGVTEAFF.

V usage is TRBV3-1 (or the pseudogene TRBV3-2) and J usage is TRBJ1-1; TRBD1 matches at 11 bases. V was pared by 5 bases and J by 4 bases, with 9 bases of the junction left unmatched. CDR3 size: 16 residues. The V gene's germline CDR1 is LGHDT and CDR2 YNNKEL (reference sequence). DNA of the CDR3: TGTGCCAGCAGCTCCGGACAGGGGGCGCTGGGCACTGAAGCTTTCTTT. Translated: CASSSGQGALGTEAFF.

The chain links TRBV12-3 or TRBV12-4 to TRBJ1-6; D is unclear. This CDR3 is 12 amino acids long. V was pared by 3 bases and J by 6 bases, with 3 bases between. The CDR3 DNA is TGTGCCAGCAGTTTCATTAATTCACCCCTCCACTTT. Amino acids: CASSFINSPLHF.

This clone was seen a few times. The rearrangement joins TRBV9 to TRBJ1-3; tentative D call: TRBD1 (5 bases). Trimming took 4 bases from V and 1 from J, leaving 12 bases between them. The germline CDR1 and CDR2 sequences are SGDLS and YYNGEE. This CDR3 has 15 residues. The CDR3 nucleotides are TGTGCCAGCAGCCCCCCCGGGGGGTCTGGAAACACCATATATTTT. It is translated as CASSPPGGSGNTIYF.

The CDR3 sequence is CASSQWQGETQYF. CDR3 coding DNA: TGCGCCAGCAGCCAGTGGCAGGGAGAGACCCAGTACTTC. V and J are TRBV4-1 and TRBJ2-5; TRBD1 is a possible D gene (5 bases). CDR3 length: 13 amino acids. CDR1 is MGHRA and CDR2 is YSYEKL in the germline V gene. Trimming removed 3 bases at V and 4 bases at J, with 9 bases between.

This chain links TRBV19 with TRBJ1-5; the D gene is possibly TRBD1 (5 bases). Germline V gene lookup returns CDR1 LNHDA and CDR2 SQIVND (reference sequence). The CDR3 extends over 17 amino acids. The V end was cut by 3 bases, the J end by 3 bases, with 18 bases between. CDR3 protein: CASSMGQGAFFNQPQHF. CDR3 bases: TGTGCCAGTAGTATGGGCCAGGGTGCCTTCTTCAATCAGCCCCAGCATTTT. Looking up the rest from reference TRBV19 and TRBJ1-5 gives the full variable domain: DGGITQSPKYLFRKEGQNVTLSCEQNLNHDAMYWYRQDPGQGLRLIYYSQIVNDFQKGDIAEGYSVSREKKESFPLTVTSAQKNPTAFYLCASSMGQGAFFNQPQHFGDGTRLSIL.